A selection of T cell receptor beta chains follows, all from one sample in a study of T cell responses to AZD1222 COVID-19 vaccine. Generated by immunoSEQ multiplex PCR, the TCRdb table keeps only in-frame clones and is missing some. The sample comprises 180,000 or so clones, approximately 89% of which are singletons, and about 1.8% rests with the top ten. The source was peripheral blood, collected 28 days after the second AZD1222 dose. The receptors here all came from an adult who received the AZD1222 COVID-19 vaccine. Both conserved end residues are part of each CDR3. A D gene is named only where the DNA matches it firmly. Not every row has a clone size; where given, it reads once, few, many or a size class.

. TRBJ1-1 . TRBV10-1 CASRAGMNTEAFF TGCGCCAGCAGGGCGGGGATGAACACTGAAGCTTTCTTT
. TRBJ1-1 . TRBV19 CASSLPRTANTEAFF TGTGCCAGTAGCCTCCCCCGGACAGCGAACACTGAAGCTTTCTTT
. TRBJ2-1 . TRBV5-6 CASSLAGGDLYNEQFF TGTGCCAGCAGCTTGGCCGGCGGGGATCTATACAATGAGCAGTTCTTC
. TRBJ2-7 TRBD2 TRBV11-2 CASSFLKLARQLRSYEQYF TGTGCCAGCAGCTTCCTCAAACTAGCGAGACAGCTCCGATCCTACGAGCAGTACTTC
. TRBJ2-3 . TRBV27 CASADGSSTDTQYF TGTGCCAGCGCCGACGGTTCTAGCACAGATACGCAGTATTTT
. TRBJ1-6 . TRBV19 CASRNLAGTNNSPLHF TGTGCCAGTAGGAACTTGGCGGGAACTAATAATTCACCCCTCCACTTT
. TRBJ1-1 . TRBV7-9 CASSLPQGRDTEAFF TGTGCCAGCAGCTTACCCCAGGGCAGGGACACTGAAGCTTTCTTT
. TRBJ1-5 TRBD1 TRBV6-1 CASSERGGMGGGRQPQHF TGTGCCAGCAGTGAACGTGGGGGTATGGGAGGGGGCAGGCAGCCCCAGCATTTT
once TRBJ2-1 TRBD2 TRBV4-3 CASSQAASGGVYNEQFF TGCGCCAGCAGCCAAGCGGCTAGCGGGGGGGTATACAATGAGCAGTTCTTC
few TRBJ1-2 . TRBV5-1 CASSLGGGQTSGYGYTF TGCGCCAGCAGCTTGGGGGGCGGACAGACCTCCGGCTATGGCTACACCTTC
. TRBJ1-1 . TRBV7-2 CASSSGRTTEAFF TGTGCCAGCAGCTCAGGACGGACCACTGAAGCTTTCTTT
. TRBJ1-2 . TRBV6-6 CASRPQLNNYGYTF TGTGCCAGCAGGCCTCAACTAAATAACTATGGCTACACCTTC
. TRBJ1-1 . TRBV7-9 CASSPGFETTEAFF TGTGCCAGCAGTCCGGGGTTTGAAACCACTGAAGCTTTCTTT
. TRBJ1-1 . TRBV5-1 CASSPGNLNTEAFF TGCGCCAGCAGCCCTGGAAACCTGAACACTGAAGCTTTCTTT
. TRBJ1-2 TRBD1 TRBV27 CASSVRDSFAGGYTF TGTGCCAGCAGTGTACGGGACAGCTTCGCGGGGGGCTACACCTTC
. TRBJ2-1 TRBD1 TRBV11-3 CASSLRGQSYNEQFF TGTGCCAGCAGCTTGAGGGGACAGTCTTACAATGAGCAGTTCTTC
once TRBJ1-2 . TRBV2 CASSIRDGLGSYTF TGTGCCAGCAGTATCCGGGACGGACTTGGGAGCTACACCTTC
. TRBJ1-6 . TRBV7-9 CASSLGVGEARSPLHF TGTGCCAGCAGCTTAGGTGTAGGGGAGGCAAGGTCACCCCTCCACTTT
. TRBJ1-1 . TRBV6-2/TRBV6-3 CASSPGTSNTEAFF TGTGCCAGCAGTCCCGGGACATCGAACACTGAAGCTTTCTTT
. TRBJ1-3 . TRBV6-6 CASSYEAFSGNTIYF TGTGCCAGCAGTTACGAGGCCTTCTCTGGAAACACCATATATTTT
. TRBJ1-3 . TRBV19 CASRRTAGNTIYF TGTGCCAGTAGACGGACGGCGGGAAACACCATATATTTT
. TRBJ1-3 TRBD1 TRBV27 CASSSLDRPWSTIYF TGTGCCAGCAGCTCACTGGACAGGCCCTGGAGCACCATATATTTT
few TRBJ1-1 . TRBV5-4 CASSFFKGVNTEAFF TGTGCCAGCAGCTTCTTTAAGGGGGTGAACACTGAAGCTTTCTTT
once TRBJ2-1 TRBD2 TRBV10-2 CASRGSLAGGSSYNEQFF TGCGCCAGCAGGGGATCCTTAGCGGGGGGGAGCTCCTACAATGAGCAGTTCTTC
once TRBJ1-4 TRBD1 TRBV4-3 CASSQGAGTGGEKLFF TGCGCCAGCAGCCAAGGGGCCGGGACAGGAGGTGAAAAACTGTTTTTT
. TRBJ2-1 . TRBV7-2 CASSYPGIEQFF TGTGCCAGCAGCTATCCGGGGATAGAGCAGTTCTTC
. TRBJ2-7 . TRBV2 CASSSRGGGTGEQYF TGTGCCAGCAGTTCAAGAGGGGGGGGAACGGGCGAGCAGTACTTC
. TRBJ2-6 TRBD1 TRBV5-4 CASSPRQGSLGANVLTF TGTGCCAGCAGCCCTAGACAGGGGAGCCTTGGGGCCAACGTCCTGACTTTC
. TRBJ1-2 . TRBV15 CATSRDREGSYGYTF TGTGCCACCAGCAGAGATCGGGAGGGTTCCTATGGCTACACCTTC
. TRBJ1-2 TRBD1 TRBV5-1 CASSPAGRTGENYGYTF TGCGCCAGCAGCCCGGCGGGAAGGACAGGGGAAAACTATGGCTACACCTTC
. TRBJ2-5 TRBD1 TRBV15 CATSRVRGTGQETQYF TGTGCCACCAGCAGAGTCCGGGGGACAGGGCAAGAGACCCAGTACTTC
. TRBJ1-2 TRBD1 TRBV6-1 CASSESLGGQGARIGYTF TGTGCCAGCAGTGAATCTTTAGGGGGACAGGGGGCGCGAATTGGCTACACCTTC
. TRBJ1-2 . TRBV27 CASSLRGTRGYTF TGTGCCAGCAGTTTAAGGGGGACGCGGGGCTACACCTTC
. TRBJ2-1 . TRBV28 CASSSEAAVSYNEQFF TGTGCCAGCAGTTCGGAAGCGGCAGTCTCCTACAATGAGCAGTTCTTC
. TRBJ2-7 . TRBV14 CASSRFPYEQYF TGTGCCAGCAGCCGGTTCCCCTACGAGCAGTACTTC
. TRBJ1-1 . TRBV27 CASSLSGINTEAFF TGTGCCAGCAGTTTATCGGGTATTAACACTGAAGCTTTCTTT
once TRBJ2-7 TRBD2 TRBV2 CASLAGGLGEQYF TGTGCCAGCCTAGCGGGGGGCCTCGGGGAGCAGTACTTC
. TRBJ2-7 . TRBV12-5 CASGLEVNTYEQYF TGTGCTAGTGGTTTAGAGGTGAACACCTACGAGCAGTACTTC
. TRBJ1-3 . TRBV6-4 CASSEGAAGNTIYF TGTGCCAGCAGTGAGGGGGCTGCCGGAAACACCATATATTTT